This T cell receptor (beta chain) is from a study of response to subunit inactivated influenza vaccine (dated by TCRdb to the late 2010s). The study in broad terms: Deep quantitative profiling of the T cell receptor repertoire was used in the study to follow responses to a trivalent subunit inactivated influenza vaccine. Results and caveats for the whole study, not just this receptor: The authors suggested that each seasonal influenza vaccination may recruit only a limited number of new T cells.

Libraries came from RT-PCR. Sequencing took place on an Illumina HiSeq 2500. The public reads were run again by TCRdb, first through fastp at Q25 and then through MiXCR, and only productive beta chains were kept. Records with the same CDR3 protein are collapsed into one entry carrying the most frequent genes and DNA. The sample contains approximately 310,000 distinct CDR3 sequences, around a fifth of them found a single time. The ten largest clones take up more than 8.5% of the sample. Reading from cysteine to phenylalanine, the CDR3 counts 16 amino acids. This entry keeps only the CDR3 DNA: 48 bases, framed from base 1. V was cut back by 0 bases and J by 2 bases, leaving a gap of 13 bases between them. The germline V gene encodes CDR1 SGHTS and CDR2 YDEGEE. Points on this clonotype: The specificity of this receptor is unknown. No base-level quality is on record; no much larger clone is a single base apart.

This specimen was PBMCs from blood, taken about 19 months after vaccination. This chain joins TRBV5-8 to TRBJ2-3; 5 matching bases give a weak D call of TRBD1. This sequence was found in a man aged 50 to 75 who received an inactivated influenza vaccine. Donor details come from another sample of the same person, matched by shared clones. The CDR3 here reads CASSLEQVSYTDTQYF. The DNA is TGTGCCAGCAGCTTGGAACAGGTCTCCTACACAGATACGCAGTATTTT.